The 4 T cell receptor beta chains listed next were all sequenced from one sample in a study of shared clonotypes between healthy human individuals. Measured with immunoSEQ multiplex PCR; TCRdb has only the in-frame clones, and not every one. The profile shows under 350,000 clones, around nine tenths of them singletons. Sequenced input: memory CD8+ T cells sorted from blood. Regarding subset: CD45RO+ cells pooled with CCR7-negative TemRA cells. All receptors come from a man aged 18-30 years in good health.

The rearrangement uses TRBV6-6 and TRBJ2-3, with D unresolved. The CDR3 has 13 amino acids. Looked up from germline, CDR1 is MNHNY and CDR2 is SVGAGI (reference sequence). The V and J ends lost 0 bases and 3 bases respectively, with 4 bases between them. The CDR3 nucleotides are TGTGCCAGCAGTTACTCGGGAACAGATACGCAGTATTTT. It yields the protein CASSYSGTDTQYF.

The CDR3: CAWSTGGPGELFF. The CDR3 DNA is TGTGCCTGGAGCACAGGGGGCCCCGGGGAGCTGTTTTTT. The chain has TRBV30 and TRBJ2-2, with TRBD1 identical over 9 bases. Per the germline V gene, CDR1 is GTSNPN and CDR2 is SVGIG (reference sequence). CDR3 size: 13 residues. V was clipped by 3 bases and J by 6 bases; unmatched bases: 2.

The V and J genes are TRBV5-6 and TRBJ2-3; D may be TRBD1 (6 bases). The germline V and J ends were trimmed by 4 bases and 2 bases, with 11 bases remaining between them. Germline V gives CDR1 SGHDT, CDR2 YYEEEE. The length of the CDR3 is 14 residues. The CDR3 sequence is CASSVDSITDTQYF. The CDR3 nucleotides are TGTGCCAGCAGCGTGGACAGTATCACAGATACGCAGTATTTT. Full variable domain (outside the CDR3, taken from reference TRBV5-6 and TRBJ2-3): DAGVTQSPTHLIKTRGQQVTLRCSPKSGHDTVSWYQQALGQGPQFIFQYYEEEERQRGNFPDRFSGHQFPNYSSELNVNALLLGDSALYLCASSVDSITDTQYFGPGTRLTVL.

In this sample, this clone turned up once. V and J are TRBV9 and TRBJ1-1; D gene ambiguous. The CDR3 has 15 residues. Trimming removed 0 bases at V and 4 bases at J, with 13 bases between. Germline CDR1 SGDLS, CDR2 YYNGEE. CDR3 sequence reads: CASSVGGNPGTEAFF. The CDR3 DNA reads TGTGCCAGCAGCGTAGGGGGAAACCCGGGCACTGAAGCTTTCTTT.